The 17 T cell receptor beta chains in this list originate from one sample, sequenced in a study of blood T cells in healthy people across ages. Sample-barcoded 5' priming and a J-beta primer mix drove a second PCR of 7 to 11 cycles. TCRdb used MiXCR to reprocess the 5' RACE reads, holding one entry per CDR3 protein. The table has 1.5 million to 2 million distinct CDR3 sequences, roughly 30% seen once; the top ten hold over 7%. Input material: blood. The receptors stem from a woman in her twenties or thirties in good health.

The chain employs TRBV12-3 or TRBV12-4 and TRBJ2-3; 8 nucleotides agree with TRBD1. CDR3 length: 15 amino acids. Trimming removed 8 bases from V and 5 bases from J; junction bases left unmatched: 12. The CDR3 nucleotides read TGTGCCAGCCGCGGGACAGGAAGAGAGGGAGATACGCAGTATTTT. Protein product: CASRGTGREGDTQYF.

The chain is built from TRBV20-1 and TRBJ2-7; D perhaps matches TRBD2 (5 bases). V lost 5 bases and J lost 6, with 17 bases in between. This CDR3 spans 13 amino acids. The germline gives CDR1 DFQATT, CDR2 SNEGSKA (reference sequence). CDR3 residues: CSAFRPGFGEQYF. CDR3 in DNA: TGCAGTGCTTTCCGCCCGGGATTTGGCGAGCAGTACTTC.

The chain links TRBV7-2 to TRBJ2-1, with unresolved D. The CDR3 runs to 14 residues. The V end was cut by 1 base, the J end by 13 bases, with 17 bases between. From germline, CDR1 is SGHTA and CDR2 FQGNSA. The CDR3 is CASSLGAPQETQFF. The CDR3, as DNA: TGTGCCAGCAGCTTAGGAGCTCCCCAAGAGACCCAGTTCTTC.

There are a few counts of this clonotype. CDR3 in amino acids: CASSLSRQNIQYF. DNA for the CDR3: TGTGCCAGCAGCTTATCTCGACAAAACATTCAGTACTTC. The chain uses TRBV7-2 and TRBJ2-4; D gene uncertain. The CDR3 runs to 13 residues. CDR1 and CDR2 from the germline V gene are SGHTA and FQGNSA. V was clipped by 2 bases and J by 5 bases, with 7 bases between them.

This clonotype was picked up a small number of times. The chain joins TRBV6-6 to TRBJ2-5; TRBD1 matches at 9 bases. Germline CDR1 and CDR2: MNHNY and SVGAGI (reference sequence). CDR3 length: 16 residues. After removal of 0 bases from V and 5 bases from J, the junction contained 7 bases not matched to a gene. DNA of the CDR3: TGTGCCAGCAGTTACTCGACAGGGGGTCTTCGGGAGACCCAGTACTTC. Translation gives CASSYSTGGLRETQYF.

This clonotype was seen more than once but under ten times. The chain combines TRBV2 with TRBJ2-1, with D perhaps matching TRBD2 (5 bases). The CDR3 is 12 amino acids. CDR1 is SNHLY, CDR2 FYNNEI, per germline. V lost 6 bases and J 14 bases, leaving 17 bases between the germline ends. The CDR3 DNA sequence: TGTGCCAGCAGGCAAGGAACTAGTGGGGAGTTCTTC. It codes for CASRQGTSGEFF.

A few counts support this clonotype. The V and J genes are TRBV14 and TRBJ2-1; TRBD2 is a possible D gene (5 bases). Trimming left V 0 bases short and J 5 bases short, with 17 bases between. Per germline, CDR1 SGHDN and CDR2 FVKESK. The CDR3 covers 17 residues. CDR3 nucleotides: TGTGCCAGCAGCCAAGATCTCGGGGAAGGGAGCCACAATGAGCAGTTCTTC. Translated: CASSQDLGEGSHNEQFF.

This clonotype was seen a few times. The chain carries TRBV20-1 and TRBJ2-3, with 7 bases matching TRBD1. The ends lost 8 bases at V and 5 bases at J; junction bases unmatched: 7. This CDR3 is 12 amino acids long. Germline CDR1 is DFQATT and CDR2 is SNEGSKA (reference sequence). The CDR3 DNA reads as TGCAGTCCACGACAGGGAGAAGATACGCAGTATTTT. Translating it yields CSPRQGEDTQYF.

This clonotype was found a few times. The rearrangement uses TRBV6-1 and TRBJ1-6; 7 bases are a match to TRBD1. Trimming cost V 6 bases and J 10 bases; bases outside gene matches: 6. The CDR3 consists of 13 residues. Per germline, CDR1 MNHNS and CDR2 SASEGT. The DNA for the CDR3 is TGTGCCAGCAGGCGGGACAGCAGATCACCCCTCCACTTT. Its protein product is CASRRDSRSPLHF.

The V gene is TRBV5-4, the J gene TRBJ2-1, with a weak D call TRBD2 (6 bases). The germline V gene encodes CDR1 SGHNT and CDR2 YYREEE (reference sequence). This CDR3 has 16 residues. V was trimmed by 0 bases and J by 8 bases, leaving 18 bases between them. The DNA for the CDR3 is TGTGCCAGCAGCTTGGCGGGACTTCCACCGCGGGATGAGCAGTTCTTC. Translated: CASSLAGLPPRDEQFF.

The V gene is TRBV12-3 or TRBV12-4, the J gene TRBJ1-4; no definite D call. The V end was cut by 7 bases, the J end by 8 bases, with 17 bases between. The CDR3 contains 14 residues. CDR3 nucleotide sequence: TGTGCCAGCACCAAATCGCGGGTAGGAGAAAAACTGTTTTTT. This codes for CASTKSRVGEKLFF.

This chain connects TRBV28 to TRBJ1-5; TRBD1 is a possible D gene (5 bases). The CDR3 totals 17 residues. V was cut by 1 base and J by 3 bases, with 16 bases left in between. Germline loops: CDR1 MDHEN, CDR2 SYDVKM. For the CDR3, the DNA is TGTGCCAGCAGTTTATCGGCGGCAGGGAGTGACAATCAGCCCCAGCATTTT. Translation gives CASSLSAAGSDNQPQHF.

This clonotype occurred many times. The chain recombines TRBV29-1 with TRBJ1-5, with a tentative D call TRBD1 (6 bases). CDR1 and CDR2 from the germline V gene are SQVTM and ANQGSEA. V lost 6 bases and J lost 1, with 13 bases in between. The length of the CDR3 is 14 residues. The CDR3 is CSVLGTGSNQPQHF. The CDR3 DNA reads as TGCAGCGTCCTTGGCACAGGGAGCAATCAGCCCCAGCATTTT. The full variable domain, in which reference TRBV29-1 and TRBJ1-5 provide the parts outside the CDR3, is SAVISQKPSRDICQRGTSLTIQCQVDSQVTMMFWYRQQPGQSLTLIATANQGSEATYESGFVIDKFPISRPNLTFSTLTVSNMSPEDSSIYLCSVLGTGSNQPQHFGDGTRLSIL.

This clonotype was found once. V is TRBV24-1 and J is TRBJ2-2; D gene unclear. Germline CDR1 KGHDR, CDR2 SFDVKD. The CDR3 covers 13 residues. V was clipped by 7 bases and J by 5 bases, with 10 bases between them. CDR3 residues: CATRGARTGELFF. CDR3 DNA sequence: TGTGCCACCAGGGGCGCGAGGACCGGGGAGCTGTTTTTT.

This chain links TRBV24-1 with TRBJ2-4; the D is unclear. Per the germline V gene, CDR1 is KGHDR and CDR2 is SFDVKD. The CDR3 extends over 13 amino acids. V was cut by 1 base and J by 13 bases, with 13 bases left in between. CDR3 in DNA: TGTGCCACCAGTGATTTCATGGAGAATGAGCAGTACTTC. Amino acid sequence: CATSDFMENEQYF.

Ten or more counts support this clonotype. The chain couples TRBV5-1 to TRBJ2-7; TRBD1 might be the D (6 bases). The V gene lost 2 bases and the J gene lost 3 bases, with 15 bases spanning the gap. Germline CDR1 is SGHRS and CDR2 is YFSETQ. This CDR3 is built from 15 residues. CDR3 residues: CASSFSGELFYEQYF. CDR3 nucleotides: TGCGCCAGCAGCTTCTCAGGGGAACTCTTCTACGAGCAGTACTTC.

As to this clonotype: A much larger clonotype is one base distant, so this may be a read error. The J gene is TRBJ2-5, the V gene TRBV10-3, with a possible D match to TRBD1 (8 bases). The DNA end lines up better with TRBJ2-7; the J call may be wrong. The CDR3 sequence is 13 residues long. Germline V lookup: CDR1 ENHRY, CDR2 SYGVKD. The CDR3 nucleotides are TGTGCCATCGGGAGGGACAGGCGCTACGAGCAGTACTTC. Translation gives CAIGRDRRYEQYF.